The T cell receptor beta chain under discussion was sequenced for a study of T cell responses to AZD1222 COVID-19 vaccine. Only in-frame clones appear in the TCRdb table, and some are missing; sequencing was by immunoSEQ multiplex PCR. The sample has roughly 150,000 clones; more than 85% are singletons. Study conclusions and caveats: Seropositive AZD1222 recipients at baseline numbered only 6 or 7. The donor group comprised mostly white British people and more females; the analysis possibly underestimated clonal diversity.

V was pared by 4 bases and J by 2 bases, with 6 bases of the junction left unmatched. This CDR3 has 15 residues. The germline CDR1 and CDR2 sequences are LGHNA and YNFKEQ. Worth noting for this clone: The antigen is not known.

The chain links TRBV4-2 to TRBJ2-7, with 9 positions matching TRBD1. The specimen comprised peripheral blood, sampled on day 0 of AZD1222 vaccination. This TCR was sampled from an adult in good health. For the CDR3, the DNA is TGTGCCAGCAGCCCCGCGGACAGGGGTACCTACGAGCAGTACTTC. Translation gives CASSPADRGTYEQYF.